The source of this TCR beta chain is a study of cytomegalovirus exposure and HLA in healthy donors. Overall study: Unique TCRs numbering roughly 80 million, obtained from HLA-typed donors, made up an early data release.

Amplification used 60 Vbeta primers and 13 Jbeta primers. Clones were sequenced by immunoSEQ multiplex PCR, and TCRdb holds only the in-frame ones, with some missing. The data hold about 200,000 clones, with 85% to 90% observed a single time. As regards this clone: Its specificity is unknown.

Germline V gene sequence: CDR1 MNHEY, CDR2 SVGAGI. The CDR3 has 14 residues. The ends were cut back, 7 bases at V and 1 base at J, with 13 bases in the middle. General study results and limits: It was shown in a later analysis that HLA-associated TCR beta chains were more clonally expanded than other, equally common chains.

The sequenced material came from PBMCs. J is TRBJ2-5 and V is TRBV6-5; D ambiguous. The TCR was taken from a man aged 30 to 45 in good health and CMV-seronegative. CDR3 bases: TGTGCCAGCACCATTACAGCCACCCAAGAGACCCAGTACTTC. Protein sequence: CASTITATQETQYF.